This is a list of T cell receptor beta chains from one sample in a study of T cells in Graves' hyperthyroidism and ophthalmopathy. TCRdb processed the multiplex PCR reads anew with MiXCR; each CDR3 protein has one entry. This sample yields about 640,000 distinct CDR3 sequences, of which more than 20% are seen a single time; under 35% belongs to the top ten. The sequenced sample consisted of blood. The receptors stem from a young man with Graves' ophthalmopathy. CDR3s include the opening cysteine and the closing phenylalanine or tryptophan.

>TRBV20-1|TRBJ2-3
CSAGLAGEYADTQYF
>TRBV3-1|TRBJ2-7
CASSTNYEQYF
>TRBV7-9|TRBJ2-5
CASSSNRGLETQYF
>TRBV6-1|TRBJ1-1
CASSPPGVGTEAFF
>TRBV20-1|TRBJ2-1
CSASRDRKRGRGLEQFF
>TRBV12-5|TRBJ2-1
CASGTTIADNEQFF
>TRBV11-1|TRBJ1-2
CASSSGGANGYTF
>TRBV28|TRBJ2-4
CASSPGGGENIQYF
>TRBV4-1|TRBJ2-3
CASSQARTSSTDTQYF
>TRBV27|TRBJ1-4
CASRRDRYNEKLFF
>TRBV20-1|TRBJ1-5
CSARDSRASDSNQPQHF
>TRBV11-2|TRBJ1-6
CASSALQGYGSPLHF
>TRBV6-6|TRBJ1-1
CASSYPDRGARNTEAFF
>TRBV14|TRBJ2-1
CASSQDLAGEQFF
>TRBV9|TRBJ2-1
CASSVARTGGDYNEQFF
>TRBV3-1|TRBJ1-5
CASSQGGLAPQHF
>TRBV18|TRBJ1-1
CASSPLGDTEAFF
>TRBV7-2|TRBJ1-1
CASSLWGIEAFF
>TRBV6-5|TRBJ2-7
CASSYGADSYEQYF
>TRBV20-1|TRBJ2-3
CSARELGAYADTQYF
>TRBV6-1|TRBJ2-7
CATSWGETYEQYF
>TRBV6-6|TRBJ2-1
CASSYSGNEQFF
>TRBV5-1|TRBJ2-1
CASSLPTTGRVENEQFF
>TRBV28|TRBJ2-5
CASSRFQERETQYF
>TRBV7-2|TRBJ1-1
CASSNIGGVRDAFF
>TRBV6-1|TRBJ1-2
CASRGGQGTYGYTF
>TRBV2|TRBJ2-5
CASSERLAGEETQYF
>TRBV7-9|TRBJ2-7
CASSSRVQVGPRDEQYF
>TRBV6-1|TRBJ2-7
CASRKPGEGYEQYF
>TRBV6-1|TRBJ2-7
CASSEGPGTAYEQYF
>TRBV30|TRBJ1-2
CAWSLNNYGYTF
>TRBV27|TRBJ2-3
CASSSKSTDTQYF
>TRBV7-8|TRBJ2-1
CASSLAPLVGSYNEQFF